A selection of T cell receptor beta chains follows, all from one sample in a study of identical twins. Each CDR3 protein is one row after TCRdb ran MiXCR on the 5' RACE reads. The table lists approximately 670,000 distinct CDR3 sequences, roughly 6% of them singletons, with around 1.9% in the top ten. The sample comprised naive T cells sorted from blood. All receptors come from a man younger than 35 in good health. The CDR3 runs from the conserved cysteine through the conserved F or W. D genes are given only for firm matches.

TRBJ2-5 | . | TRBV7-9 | CASSGLRPQETQYF
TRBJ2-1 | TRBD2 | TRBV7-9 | CASSRVAGDGNEQFF
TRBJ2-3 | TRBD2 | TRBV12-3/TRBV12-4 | CASRTGGTDTQYF
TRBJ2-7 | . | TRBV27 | CASSFSFGAAAYEQYF
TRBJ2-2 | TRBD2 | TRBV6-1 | CASGLAGSTGELFF
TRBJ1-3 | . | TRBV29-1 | CSAGEGNTIYF
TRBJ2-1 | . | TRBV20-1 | CSARDLVLPYNEQFF
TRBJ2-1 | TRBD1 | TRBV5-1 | CASSDETGSNEQFF
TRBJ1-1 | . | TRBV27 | CASNLRWDTEAFF
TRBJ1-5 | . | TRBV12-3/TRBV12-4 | CASRQNRVNQPQHF
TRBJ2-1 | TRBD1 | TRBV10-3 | CATSGQEQFF
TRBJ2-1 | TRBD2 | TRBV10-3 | CAISATSGRANEQFF
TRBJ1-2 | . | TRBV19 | CASSRNREDPYGYTF
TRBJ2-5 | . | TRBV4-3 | CASSQDLGRETQYF
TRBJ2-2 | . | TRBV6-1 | CASSPLGSMSGELFF
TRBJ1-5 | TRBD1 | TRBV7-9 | CASSPTGAGQPQHF
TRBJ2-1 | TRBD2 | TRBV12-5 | CASEDSGRNEQFF
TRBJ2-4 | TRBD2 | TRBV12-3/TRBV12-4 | CASSPSAGGENIQYF
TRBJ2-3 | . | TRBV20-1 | CSARGVGLVADTQYF
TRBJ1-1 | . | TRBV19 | CASSVRSGHIGTEAFF
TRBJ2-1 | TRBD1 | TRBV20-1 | CSAGPRDRVDEQFF
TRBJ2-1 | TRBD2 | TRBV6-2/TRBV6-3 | CASRTGLGLAGGPHEQFF
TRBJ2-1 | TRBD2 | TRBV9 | CASSPRLERECNEQFF
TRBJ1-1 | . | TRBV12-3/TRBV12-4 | CASSSLSGPGSEAFF
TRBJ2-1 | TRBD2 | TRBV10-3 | CAIMRTSGYNEQFF
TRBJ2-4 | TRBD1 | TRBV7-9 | CASSSWGQGVAKNIQYF
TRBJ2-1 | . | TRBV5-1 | CASSLVELRGSEQFF
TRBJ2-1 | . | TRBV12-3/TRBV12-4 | CASSPEHLSYNEQFF
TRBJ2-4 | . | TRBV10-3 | CAISESTSMNIQYF
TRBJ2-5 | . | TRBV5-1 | CASSLGAAQETQYF
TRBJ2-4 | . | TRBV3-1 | CASSQDGQSLAKNIQYF